This entry lists 26 T cell receptor beta chains sequenced from one sample in a study of T cell responses to AZD1222 COVID-19 vaccine. Repertoires were generated with immunoSEQ multiplex PCR, while TCRdb's copy carries only in-frame clones and drops some. The sample gives 45,000 to 55,000 clones, 84% of which show up once; more than 8.5% is in the top ten. The source material was peripheral blood, sampled on day 0 of AZD1222 vaccination. These receptors all come from an adult in good health.

V and J are TRBV19 and TRBJ1-5; no clear D gene. Trimming cost V 3 bases and J 0 bases, with 18 bases left between them. CDR3 size: 18 residues. The germline gives CDR1 LNHDA, CDR2 SQIVND (reference sequence). The CDR3 DNA reads as TGTGCCAGTAGTATTCTTAGAGGTGGAGAGAATAGCAATCAGCCCCAGCATTTT. It yields the protein CASSILRGGENSNQPQHF.

The count of this clone is one. The V call is TRBV7-2, the J call TRBJ1-1; D is unclear. Per germline, CDR1 SGHTA and CDR2 FQGNSA. The CDR3 contains 15 residues. Trimming shortened V by 2 bases and J by 1 base, and 11 bases separated the two germline ends. The CDR3 nucleotides read TGTGCCAGCAGCTTAATAGGGTTGGGGAACACTGAAGCTTTCTTT. Residues: CASSLIGLGNTEAFF.

This rearrangement joins TRBV3-1 (or the pseudogene TRBV3-2) to TRBJ1-5; 8 positions agree with TRBD1. Germline CDR1 LGHDT, CDR2 YNNKEL (reference sequence). V trimming: 1 base; J trimming: 6 bases; junction bases outside the gene matches: 5. This CDR3 comprises 15 residues. In DNA form, the CDR3 reads TGTGCCAGCAGCCAAGGGAGACAGGGGTTTCAGCCCCAGCATTTT. It is translated as CASSQGRQGFQPQHF.

The chain links TRBV7-2 to TRBJ2-2; 14 nucleotides match TRBD2. Germline CDR1 is SGHTA and CDR2 is FQGNSA. The CDR3 consists of 18 residues. V dropped 5 bases and J dropped 4; count of bases not matched to a gene: 9. CDR3 nucleotides: TGTGCCAGCAGCCCTGGACTAGCGGGAGGCCTGGGCACCGGGGAGCTGTTTTTT. Translating it yields CASSPGLAGGLGTGELFF.

The rearrangement uses TRBV9 and TRBJ2-1, with TRBD2 matching over 9 bases. CDR1 is SGDLS, CDR2 YYNGEE, per germline. Trimming cost V 4 bases and J 2 bases; bases outside gene matches: 4. This CDR3 is built from 15 residues. This CDR3 reads CASSRSGGTYNEQFF. The CDR3 coding sequence is TGTGCCAGCAGCCGAAGCGGGGGGACCTACAATGAGCAGTTCTTC.

CDR3 protein: CASNRGGTTGELFF. The CDR3 DNA is TGTGCCAGCAACCGAGGGGGGACGACCGGGGAGCTGTTTTTT. The chain is built from TRBV6-5 and TRBJ2-2; TRBD1 or TRBD2 may be the D gene (6 bases each). Trimming pared 7 bases from V and 5 bases from J, leaving 14 bases between. The CDR3 has 14 residues. Germline lookup yields CDR1 MNHEY and CDR2 SVGAGI.

V gene TRBV29-1 combines with J gene TRBJ1-5; D is possibly TRBD1 (5 bases). Germline assignment: CDR1 SQVTM and CDR2 ANQGSEA. The germline V and J ends were trimmed by 4 bases and 4 bases, with 11 bases remaining between them. The CDR3 extends over 13 amino acids. The DNA of the CDR3 is TGCAGCGTTGGTTGGGGCGCGAATCAGCCCCAGCATTTT. Its protein is CSVGWGANQPQHF.

The chain combines TRBV29-1 with TRBJ1-1; possible D gene TRBD1, 5 bases. With 6 bases removed from V and 11 bases from J, the gap between germline ends came to 22 bases. The CDR3 consists of 13 residues. Per germline, CDR1 SQVTM and CDR2 ANQGSEA. Written as DNA, the CDR3 is TGCAGCGTCGGGGGACGTTCCCAACTGAACGCTTTCTTT. It yields the protein CSVGGRSQLNAFF.

Of note for this clone: Compared with germline, one end of the junction differs, possibly owing to a read error. As DNA, the CDR3 is TGTGCCAGCACCTTATCCTTTGGCGGGAGAACTCCAGATACGCAGTATTTT. Its protein is CASTLSFGGRTPDTQYF. The rearrangement uses TRBV11-2 and TRBJ2-3; 7 bases align to TRBD2. Germline V gene lookup returns CDR1 SGHAT and CDR2 FQNNGV. This CDR3 has 17 amino acids.

The rearrangement uses TRBV29-1 and TRBJ1-1; maybe TRBD1 (6 bases). V lost 3 bases, J lost 5 bases, and 13 bases lay in between. The CDR3 runs to 13 residues. Per the germline V gene, CDR1 is SQVTM and CDR2 is ANQGSEA. In nucleotides, the CDR3 is TGCAGCGTTGATAGAGGAAGGGGGACTGAAGCTTTCTTT. This sequence encodes CSVDRGRGTEAFF.

DNA for the CDR3: TGTGCCAGCAGCCCCAGGGATAGGACCTACAATGAGCAGTTCTTC. It is translated as CASSPRDRTYNEQFF. The chain uses TRBV3-1 (or the pseudogene TRBV3-2) and TRBJ2-1; possibly TRBD1 for D (5 bases). The V end lost 4 bases, the J end lost 2 bases, and 12 bases lay between the germline ends. Germline CDR1 reads LGHDT; CDR2 reads YNNKEL (reference sequence). The CDR3 totals 15 residues.

This chain links TRBV28 with TRBJ2-1; no firm D call. The CDR3 covers 12 residues. V lost 2 bases and J 8 bases, leaving 7 bases between the germline ends. Germline CDR1 is MDHEN and CDR2 is SYDVKM. CDR3 protein: CASSLMRYEQFF. The CDR3 nucleotides are TGTGCCAGCAGTTTAATGAGGTATGAGCAGTTCTTC.

This chain connects TRBV30 to TRBJ1-3; 8 bases align to TRBD1. V shed 1 base, J shed 3 bases, and the junction held 5 bases outside the gene matches. The CDR3 spans 15 residues. Germline V gene lookup returns CDR1 GTSNPN and CDR2 SVGIG (reference sequence). The CDR3, as DNA: TGTGCCTGGAGTGGTGGACAGGGTGTTGGAAACACCATATATTTT. This encodes CAWSGGQGVGNTIYF.

V gene TRBV4-3 combines with J gene TRBJ1-2; D call uncertain. The V gene's germline CDR1 is LGHNA and CDR2 YSLEER. The CDR3 length is 16 residues. The V gene lost 1 base and the J gene lost 2 bases, with 14 bases spanning the gap. This CDR3 is CASSQGVAGTNYGYTF. CDR3 sequence (DNA): TGCGCCAGCAGCCAAGGTGTGGCAGGCACCAACTATGGCTACACCTTC.

The chain links TRBV7-9 to TRBJ2-7; TRBD1 matches 9 bases. The CDR3 runs 15 residues. The germline V gene has CDR1 SEHNR and CDR2 FQNEAQ (reference sequence). Losses at the gene ends were 4 bases for V and 5 bases for J; bases not matched to a gene: 9. CDR3 nucleotides: TGTGCCAGCAGCTCCCCGGGACAGGGCTTCCACGAGCAGTACTTC. It translates to CASSSPGQGFHEQYF.

The rearrangement links TRBV7-8 to TRBJ1-2, with a tentative D call TRBD1 (5 bases). The V gene's germline CDR1 is SGHVS and CDR2 FQNEAQ. The CDR3 totals 14 residues. V was cut by 2 bases and J by 3 bases, with 10 bases left in between. The CDR3 here is CASSLSGGYYGYTF. As DNA, the CDR3 is TGTGCCAGCAGCTTAAGTGGGGGGTACTATGGCTACACCTTC.

This chain connects TRBV30 to TRBJ1-6, with 7 bases lining up with TRBD1. Germline trimming cut 0 bases from V and 7 bases from J; bases unmatched to any gene: 3. The CDR3 is made up of 14 amino acids. Germline CDR1 is GTSNPN and CDR2 is SVGIG (reference sequence). In nucleotides, the CDR3 is TGTGCCTGGAGTGTCGGGACAGCAAATTCACCCCTCCACTTT. Protein sequence: CAWSVGTANSPLHF.

The rearrangement links TRBV4-2 to TRBJ1-5; D gene unclear. There are 15 residues in the CDR3. The germline V and J ends were trimmed by 0 bases and 0 bases, with 6 bases remaining between them. Germline loops: CDR1 LGHNA, CDR2 YNFKEQ. The CDR3 is CASSQDFNSNQPQHF. In DNA form, the CDR3 reads TGTGCCAGCAGCCAAGACTTTAATAGCAATCAGCCCCAGCATTTT.

This chain's CDR3 is CASSEWTDEQYF. Written as DNA, the CDR3 is TGTGCCAGCAGTGAATGGACTGACGAGCAGTACTTC. The chain uses TRBV6-1 and TRBJ2-7; a possible D gene is TRBD2 (5 bases). The CDR3 contains 12 residues. CDR1 is MNHNS, CDR2 SASEGT, per germline. Trimming left V 2 bases short and J 5 bases short, with 7 bases between.

This sequence joins TRBV4-3 and TRBJ1-4; D might be TRBD1 (6 bases). Germline V CDR1 and CDR2: LGHNA, YSLEER. There are 17 residues in the CDR3. V was shortened by 0 bases and J by 7 bases, with 18 bases between the two germline ends. The CDR3 coding sequence is TGCGCCAGCAGCCAAGATTGGGGGGCGCGTCTGGGTGAAAAACTGTTTTTT. It is translated as CASSQDWGARLGEKLFF.

The chain uses TRBV19 and TRBJ1-1, with a possible D match to TRBD1 (6 bases). The CDR3 length is 16 residues. Trimming took 6 bases from V and 1 from J, leaving 18 bases between them. The germline gives CDR1 LNHDA, CDR2 SQIVND (reference sequence). Here the CDR3 reads CASSPTPGRGNTEAFF. For the CDR3, the DNA is TGTGCCAGTAGCCCCACCCCCGGCAGGGGGAACACTGAAGCTTTCTTT.

The chain joins TRBV7-2 to TRBJ2-5, with 13 bases fitting TRBD2. V trimming: 2 bases; J trimming: 5 bases; junction bases outside the gene matches: 5. From germline, CDR1 is SGHTA and CDR2 FQGNSA. This CDR3 contains 16 residues. The DNA of the CDR3 is TGTGCCAGCAGCTTACTACTAGCGGGAGGGAGGGAGACCCAGTACTTC. This gives the protein CASSLLLAGGRETQYF.

V usage is TRBV5-1 and J usage is TRBJ2-2; 12 nucleotides match TRBD2. CDR1 and CDR2 (germline): SGHRS, YFSETQ. The V and J ends lost 0 bases and 4 bases, in that order; junction bases with no gene match: 4. The CDR3 has 17 residues. CDR3 amino acids: CASSLAGTSGSTGELFF. The CDR3 DNA reads as TGCGCCAGCAGCTTGGCCGGGACTAGCGGGTCCACCGGGGAGCTGTTTTTT.

The chain has TRBV9 and TRBJ1-6; D is unclear. V shed 4 bases and J shed 10 bases, with 18 bases lying between them. The CDR3 consists of 15 residues. The germline V gene has CDR1 SGDLS and CDR2 YYNGEE. DNA for the CDR3: TGTGCCAGCAGCCCAGAGGGAGGACTAGCCTCACCCCTCCACTTT. Residues: CASSPEGGLASPLHF. The full variable domain, completed using reference TRBV9 and TRBJ1-6, is DSGVTQTPKHLITATGQRVTLRCSPRSGDLSVYWYQQSLDQGLQFLIQYYNGEERAKGNILERFSAQQFPDLHSELNLSSLELGDSALYFCASSPEGGLASPLHFGNGTRLTVT.

The gene calls are TRBV6-5 and TRBJ2-7, with 12 bases lining up with TRBD1. From germline, CDR1 is MNHEY and CDR2 SVGAGI. J lost 12 bases, V lost 6 bases, and 6 bases had no gene match. The CDR3 is made up of 12 amino acids. The CDR3 protein is CASRTGQGAWYF. CDR3 coding DNA: TGTGCCAGCAGAACGGGACAGGGGGCTTGGTACTTC.

This chain joins TRBV7-2 and TRBJ2-7; perhaps TRBD2 as D (6 bases). The germline V gene encodes CDR1 SGHTA and CDR2 FQGNSA. The ends were cut back, 3 bases at V and 2 bases at J, with 11 bases in the middle. This CDR3 has 14 amino acids. The CDR3 DNA is TGTGCCAGCAGCTTGGGGGGACGGGCCTACGAGCAGTACTTC. Translation gives CASSLGGRAYEQYF.